Below are 12 T cell receptor beta chains sequenced from a single sample in a study of cytotoxic CD8 clonotypes in ibrutinib-treated CLL. The data were produced by immunoSEQ multiplex PCR, yet TCRdb's version contains in-frame clones alone and is incomplete. This table has 130,000 or so clones, 70% to 90% appearing once. Sequencing used PBMCs, obtained after 24 months of ibrutinib treatment. The origin of the receptors is a human donor with chronic lymphocytic leukemia.

The chain uses TRBV28 and TRBJ1-5, with D possibly TRBD1 on 5 matching bases. The CDR3 totals 16 residues. The V gene lost 4 bases and the J gene lost 6 bases, with 19 bases spanning the gap. Germline V gives CDR1 MDHEN, CDR2 SYDVKM. CDR3 sequence reads: CASSSAGRMAIQPQHF. DNA for the CDR3: TGTGCCAGCAGTTCGGCAGGGCGAATGGCTATTCAGCCCCAGCATTTT.

The CDR3 DNA reads TGCGCCAGCAGCCATCGAGGGGGTCAGGGCGAAAAACTGTTTTTT. Its protein product is CASSHRGGQGEKLFF. The chain is built from TRBV4-3 and TRBJ1-4; D is perhaps TRBD1 (6 bases). V was pared by 3 bases and J by 8 bases, with 16 bases between. The CDR3 contains 15 residues. Germline values: CDR1 LGHNA, CDR2 YSLEER.

This clone was recorded a few times. The chain is built from TRBV2 and TRBJ1-6; 9 positions match TRBD1. Germline lookup yields CDR1 SNHLY and CDR2 FYNNEI. V was clipped by 2 bases and J by 9 bases; unmatched bases: 5. The CDR3 runs to 15 residues. The CDR3 bases are TGTGCCAGCAGTGAAATGGGACAGGGAGGTTCACCCCTCCACTTT. Its translation is CASSEMGQGGSPLHF. Combining the CDR3 with reference TRBV2 and TRBJ1-6 gives the whole variable domain EPEVTQTPSHQVTQMGQEVILRCVPISNHLYFYWYRQILGQKVEFLVSFYNNEISEKSEIFDDQFSVERPDGSNFTLKIRSTKLEDSAMYFCASSEMGQGGSPLHFGNGTRLTVT.

The chain links TRBV4-2 to TRBJ2-1; TRBD2 agrees at 13 bases. J lost 3 bases, V lost 1 base, and 0 bases had no gene match. The CDR3 is 16 residues long. Germline CDR1 and CDR2: LGHNA and YNFKEQ. CDR3 in DNA: TGTGCCAGCAGCCAAGGGACTAGCGGGGGCTACAATGAGCAGTTCTTC. Translating gives CASSQGTSGGYNEQFF.

This sequence joins TRBV2 and TRBJ1-1, with D possibly TRBD1 on 6 matching bases. The CDR3 has 15 residues. CDR1 is SNHLY, CDR2 FYNNEI, per germline. Trimming removed 6 bases at V and 4 bases at J, with 18 bases between. The CDR3 spells CASRGAAGRVTEAFF. The CDR3 DNA is TGTGCCAGCAGGGGGGCGGCGGGAAGGGTCACTGAAGCTTTCTTT.

The chain carries TRBV11-2 and TRBJ1-1; maybe TRBD1 (5 bases). The germline CDR1 and CDR2 sequences are SGHAT and FQNNGV. The length of the CDR3 is 16 residues. V dropped 5 bases and J dropped 2 bases, with 18 bases sitting between them. The CDR3 coding sequence is TGTGCCAGCAGCCGTCGGAGATTGGGGGTAAACACTGAAGCTTTCTTT. This gives the protein CASSRRRLGVNTEAFF.

The chain uses TRBV29-1 and TRBJ1-1; no firm D call. From germline, CDR1 is SQVTM and CDR2 ANQGSEA. The CDR3 covers 11 residues. Trimming stripped 7 bases from V and 5 bases from J, with 11 bases between. The CDR3 region has the DNA TGCAGCGCCGGACGGGGAACTGAAGCTTTCTTT. Protein product: CSAGRGTEAFF. Together with reference TRBV29-1 and TRBJ1-1, the CDR3 gives the full variable domain: SAVISQKPSRDICQRGTSLTIQCQVDSQVTMMFWYRQQPGQSLTLIATANQGSEATYESGFVIDKFPISRPNLTFSTLTVSNMSPEDSSIYLCSAGRGTEAFFGQGTRLTVV.

The chain links TRBV19 to TRBJ2-7; D remains ambiguous. Germline CDR1 reads LNHDA; CDR2 reads SQIVND (reference sequence). Trimming cost V 0 bases and J 4 bases, with 7 bases left between them. The CDR3 has 13 residues. CDR3 nucleotide sequence: TGTGCCAGTAGTATAGACAGGCAGTACGAGCAGTACTTC. It yields the protein CASSIDRQYEQYF.

The J gene is TRBJ1-2, the V gene TRBV19; D not certain. CDR3 size: 13 residues. CDR1 is LNHDA and CDR2 is SQIVND in the germline V gene (reference sequence). V was trimmed by 4 bases and J by 6 bases, leaving 12 bases between them. CDR3 loop: CASSREALDGYTF. In DNA form, the CDR3 reads TGTGCCAGTAGTAGGGAGGCCTTAGATGGCTACACCTTC.

In its sample, this clone was seen once. The V and J genes are TRBV4-1 and TRBJ2-2; TRBD1 matches at 7 bases. CDR1 and CDR2 from the germline V gene are MGHRA and YSYEKL. The CDR3 is 15 amino acids. Unmatched junction bases numbered 5, after V lost 1 base and J lost 6 bases. The CDR3 sequence: CASSQATGSAGELFF. The CDR3 bases are TGCGCCAGCAGCCAAGCGACAGGGTCGGCCGGGGAGCTGTTTTTT.

V usage is TRBV9 and J usage is TRBJ2-2, with no clear D. This CDR3 contains 14 residues. Trimming shortened V by 4 bases and J by 4 bases, and 11 bases separated the two germline ends. Germline CDR1 and CDR2: SGDLS and YYNGEE. The CDR3 loop reads CASSPRTGTGELFF. Written as DNA, the CDR3 is TGTGCCAGCAGCCCCCGGACGGGCACCGGGGAGCTGTTTTTT.

This CDR3 reads CASSQDDLGDGSTDTQYF. The CDR3 bases are TGTGCCAGCAGCCAAGATGATTTAGGGGATGGAAGCACAGATACGCAGTATTTT. This rearrangement joins TRBV14 to TRBJ2-3; the D gene is possibly TRBD1 (5 bases). The length of the CDR3 is 18 residues. CDR1 is SGHDN, CDR2 FVKESK, per germline. V was shortened by 0 bases and J by 0 bases, with 16 bases between the two germline ends.